Listed here is a single T cell receptor beta chain. The clone's antigen remains unknown. No base quality information exists; no much larger clone differs at one position. This specimen comes from a study of blood T cell repertoires in COVID-19 (dated by TCRdb to about 2020). Background on the whole study: Samples covering the acute and convalescent phases of COVID-19 were provided by collaborators in the United States, Italy and Spain. Subjects who had been exposed to COVID-19, were actively infected with it, or had recovered from it provided the deeply sampled blood TCRbeta repertoires that made up the dataset. The samples were drawn from the first 160 participants of the ongoing ImmuneRACE study and from some 1,300 subjects provided by 6 global collaborators. Where available, HLA class I and class II types were obtained from metadata supplied by the sample provider rather than from assay-based typing. The repertoires were released in a freely available public database intended as a resource for research on the immune response to SARS-CoV-2. A de-identified subject ID, COVID-19 status, age in years and sex were almost always included in the sample metadata. The material from the prospective study consisted of cDNA or gDNA derived from T cells, B-cell-depleted T cells, or PBMCs.

V gives up 4 bases and J gives up 11 bases, and the segment between their germline ends measures 23 bases. According to the germline V gene, CDR1 reads SGHRS and CDR2 reads YFSETQ. Reading from cysteine to phenylalanine, the CDR3 counts 15 amino acids. CDR3 DNA is the only sequence kept; it has 45 bases, read in frame from the first base. Results the study describes overall, beyond this receptor: How much clinical and demographic metadata was included differed by source and by participant, and the metadata was provided uncurated.

TCRbeta CDR3 regions were amplified from genomic DNA by means of the immunoSEQ Assay, a bias-controlled multiplex PCR. Under the source paper's analysis protocol: Within the assay, amplification of reference gene primers was used to estimate how many nucleated cells each sample contained. To quantify the absolute abundance of each unique TCRbeta CDR3 rearrangement, sequence reads were collapsed and filtered. For each sample, productive Simpson clonality was calculated by taking the square root of Simpson's diversity index across productive rearrangements. Drawn from immuneACCESS, this table holds only the in-frame rearrangements with V and J called that TCRdb kept. Clones are partly lost; checked studies trace under half to an unresolved V gene and leave the rest unexplained. Clone size and the V and J calls come from that table; the DNA yielded D and trimming. The sample table shows tens of thousands of clones, and approximately 78% are seen once. In total, the top ten clones hold over 7.5% of the sample.

Each collaborating institution followed its own protocols to collect whole blood in K2EDTA tubes. Collaborator samples were shipped for TCRbeta analysis as frozen whole blood, isolated PBMCs, or DNA extracted from either sample type. The sample comprised peripheral blood. The TCR was taken from a woman older than 75 with acute or convalescent COVID-19. The V and J genes are TRBV5-1 and TRBJ2-3; TRBD1 is a possible D gene, resting on 6 matching bases. The DNA sequence is given as TGCGCCAGCAGCGTCGGGACACGAACACGACCCGAGCAGTATTTT. This is translated as CASSVGTRTRPEQYF.